This TCR beta chain emerged from a study of technical replicates of blood from a handful of donors. The repertoire was sequenced with immunoSEQ multiplex PCR; TCRdb's copy has only in-frame clones and lacks some. The sample includes around 92,000 clones, approximately 95% seen only once; the top ten take about 0.19%. V was clipped by 7 bases and J by 7 bases, with 11 bases between them. Germline V gene lookup returns CDR1 MDHEN and CDR2 SYDVKM. This CDR3 spans 12 amino acids. The chain has TRBV28 and TRBJ1-3; D gene uncertain. The source is a human donor in good health. Sequencing was performed on T cells isolated from PBMCs. The CDR3 coding sequence is TGTGCCAGCAAGATGGTCGGGAACACCATATATTTT. It specifies CASKMVGNTIYF.